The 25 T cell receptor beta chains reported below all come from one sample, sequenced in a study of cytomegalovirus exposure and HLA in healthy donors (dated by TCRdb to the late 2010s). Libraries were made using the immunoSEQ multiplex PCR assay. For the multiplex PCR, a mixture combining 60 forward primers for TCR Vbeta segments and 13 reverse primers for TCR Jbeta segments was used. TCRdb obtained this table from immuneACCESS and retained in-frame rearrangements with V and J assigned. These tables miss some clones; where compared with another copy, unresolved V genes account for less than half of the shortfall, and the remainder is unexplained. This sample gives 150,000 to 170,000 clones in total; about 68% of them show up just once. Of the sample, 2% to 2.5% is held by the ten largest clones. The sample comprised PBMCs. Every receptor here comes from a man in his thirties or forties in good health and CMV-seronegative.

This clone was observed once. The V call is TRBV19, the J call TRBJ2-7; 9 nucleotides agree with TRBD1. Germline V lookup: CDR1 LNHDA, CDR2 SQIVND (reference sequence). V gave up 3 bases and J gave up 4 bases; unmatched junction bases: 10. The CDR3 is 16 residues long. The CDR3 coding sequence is TGTGCCAGTAGTATTGCCACAACAGGGACAGGGTACGAGCAGTACTTC. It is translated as CASSIATTGTGYEQYF.

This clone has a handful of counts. In DNA, the CDR3 is TGTGCCAGTAGTATACAGGTGAACACTGAAGCTTTCTTT. Its translation is CASSIQVNTEAFF. The rearrangement joins TRBV19 to TRBJ1-1; D is unclear. The length of the CDR3 is 13 residues. Germline CDR1 is LNHDA and CDR2 is SQIVND (reference sequence). V lost 2 bases, J lost 0 bases, and 4 bases lay in between.

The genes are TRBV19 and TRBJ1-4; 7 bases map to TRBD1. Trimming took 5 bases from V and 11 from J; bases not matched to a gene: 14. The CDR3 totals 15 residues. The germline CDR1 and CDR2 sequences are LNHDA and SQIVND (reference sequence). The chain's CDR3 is CASSSGQPGSGKLFF. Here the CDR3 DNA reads TGTGCCAGTAGTTCGGGACAGCCGGGTAGTGGGAAACTGTTTTTT. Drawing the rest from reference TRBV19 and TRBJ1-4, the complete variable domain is DGGITQSPKYLFRKEGQNVTLSCEQNLNHDAMYWYRQDPGQGLRLIYYSQIVNDFQKGDIAEGYSVSREKKESFPLTVTSAQKNPTAFYLCASSSGQPGSGKLFFGSGTQLSVL.

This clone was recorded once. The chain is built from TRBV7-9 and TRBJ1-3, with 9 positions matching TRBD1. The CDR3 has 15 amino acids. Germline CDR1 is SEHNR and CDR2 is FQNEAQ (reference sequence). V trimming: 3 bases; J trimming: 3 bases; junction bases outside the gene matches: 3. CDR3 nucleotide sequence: TGTGCCAGCAGCTTCGGACAGGGGATTGGAAACACCATATATTTT. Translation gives CASSFGQGIGNTIYF.

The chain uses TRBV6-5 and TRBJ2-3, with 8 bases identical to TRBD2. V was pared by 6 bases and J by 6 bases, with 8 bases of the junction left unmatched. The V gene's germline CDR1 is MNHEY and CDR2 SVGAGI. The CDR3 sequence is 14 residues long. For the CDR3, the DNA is TGTGCCAGCAGGCTCGCGGGGGGAGCGGATACGCAGTATTTT. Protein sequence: CASRLAGGADTQYF.

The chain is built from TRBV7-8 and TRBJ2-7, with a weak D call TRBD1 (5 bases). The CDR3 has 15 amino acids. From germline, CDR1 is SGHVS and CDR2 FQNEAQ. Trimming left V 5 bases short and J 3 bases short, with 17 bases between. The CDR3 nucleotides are TGTGCCAGCAGCCTCTTAAAAGGGGCCAACTACGAGCAGTACTTC. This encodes CASSLLKGANYEQYF.

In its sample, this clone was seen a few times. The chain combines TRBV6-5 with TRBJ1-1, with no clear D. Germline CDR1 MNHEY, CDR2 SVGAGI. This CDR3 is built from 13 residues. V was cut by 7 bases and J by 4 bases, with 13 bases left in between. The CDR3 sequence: CASTSTALTEAFF. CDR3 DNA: TGTGCCAGCACTTCGACTGCCCTCACTGAAGCTTTCTTT.

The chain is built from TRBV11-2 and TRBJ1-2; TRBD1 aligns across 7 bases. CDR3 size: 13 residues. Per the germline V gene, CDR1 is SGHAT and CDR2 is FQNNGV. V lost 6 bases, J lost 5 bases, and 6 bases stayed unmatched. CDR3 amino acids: CASSPTGVYGYTF. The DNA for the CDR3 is TGTGCCAGCAGTCCTACAGGGGTTTATGGCTACACCTTC.

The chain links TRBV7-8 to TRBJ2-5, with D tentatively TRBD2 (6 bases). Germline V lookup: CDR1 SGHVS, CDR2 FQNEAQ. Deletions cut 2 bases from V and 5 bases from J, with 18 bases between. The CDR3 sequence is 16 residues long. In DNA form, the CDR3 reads TGTGCCAGCAGCTTATTCCATAGCGGACCTCGGGAGACCCAGTACTTC. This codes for CASSLFHSGPRETQYF. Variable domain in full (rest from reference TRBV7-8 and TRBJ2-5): GAGVSQSPRYKVAKRGQDVALRCDPISGHVSLFWYQQALGQGPEFLTYFQNEAQLDKSGLPSDRFFAERPEGSVSTLKIQRTQQEDSAVYLCASSLFHSGPRETQYFGPGTRLLVL.

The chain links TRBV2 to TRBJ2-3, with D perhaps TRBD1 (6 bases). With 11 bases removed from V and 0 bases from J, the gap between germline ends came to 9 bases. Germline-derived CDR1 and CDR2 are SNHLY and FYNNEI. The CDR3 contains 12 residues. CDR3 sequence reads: CAGGRSTDTQYF. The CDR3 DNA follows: TGTGCCGGGGGCCGGAGCACAGATACGCAGTATTTT.

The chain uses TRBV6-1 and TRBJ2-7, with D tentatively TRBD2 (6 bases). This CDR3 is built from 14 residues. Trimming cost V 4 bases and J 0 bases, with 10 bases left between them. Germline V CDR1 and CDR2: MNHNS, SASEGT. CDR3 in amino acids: CASSGDFRSYEQYF. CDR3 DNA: TGTGCCAGCAGTGGGGACTTCCGCTCCTACGAGCAGTACTTC.

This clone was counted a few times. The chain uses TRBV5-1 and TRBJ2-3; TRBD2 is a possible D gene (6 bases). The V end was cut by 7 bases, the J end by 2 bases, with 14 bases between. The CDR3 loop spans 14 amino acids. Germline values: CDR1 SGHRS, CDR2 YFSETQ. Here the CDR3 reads CASGGTGNTDTQYF. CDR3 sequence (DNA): TGCGCCAGCGGCGGGACGGGAAACACAGATACGCAGTATTTT.

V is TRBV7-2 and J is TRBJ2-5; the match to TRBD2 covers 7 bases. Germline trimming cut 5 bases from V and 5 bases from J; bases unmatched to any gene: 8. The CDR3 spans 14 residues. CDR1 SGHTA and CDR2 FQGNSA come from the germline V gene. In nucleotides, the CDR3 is TGTGCCAGCAGCCGGGGAGGGATCCGGGAGACCCAGTACTTC. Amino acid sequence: CASSRGGIRETQYF. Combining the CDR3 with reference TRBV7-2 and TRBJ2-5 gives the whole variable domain GAGVSQSPSNKVTEKGKDVELRCDPISGHTALYWYRQSLGQGLEFLIYFQGNSAPDKSGLPSDRFSAERTGGSVSTLTIQRTQQEDSAVYLCASSRGGIRETQYFGPGTRLLVL.

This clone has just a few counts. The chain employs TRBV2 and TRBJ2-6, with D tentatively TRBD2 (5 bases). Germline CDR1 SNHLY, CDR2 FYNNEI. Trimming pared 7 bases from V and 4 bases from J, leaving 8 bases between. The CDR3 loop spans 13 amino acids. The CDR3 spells CASKPGGANVLTF. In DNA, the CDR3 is TGTGCCAGCAAACCGGGAGGGGCCAACGTCCTGACTTTC.

This CDR3 reads CASSVEAANYGYTF. The CDR3 DNA sequence: TGTGCCAGCAGCGTAGAGGCGGCAAACTATGGCTACACCTTC. V and J are TRBV9 and TRBJ1-2; D gene ambiguous. Trimming shortened V by 0 bases and J by 2 bases, and 8 bases separated the two germline ends. This CDR3 has 14 amino acids. Germline lookup yields CDR1 SGDLS and CDR2 YYNGEE.

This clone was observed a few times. The CDR3 reads CASSTRGGNSPLHF. In DNA form, the CDR3 reads TGTGCCAGTAGTACACGAGGGGGAAATTCACCCCTCCACTTT. The chain employs TRBV19 and TRBJ1-6, with D maybe TRBD1 (6 bases). Germline V gene lookup returns CDR1 LNHDA and CDR2 SQIVND (reference sequence). This CDR3 comprises 14 residues. V was clipped by 4 bases and J by 7 bases, with 11 bases between them.

CDR3 protein: CASSEDGGGYSYEQYF. The CDR3 nucleotides are TGTGCCAGCAGTGAAGACGGCGGGGGATACTCCTACGAGCAGTACTTC. The chain links TRBV6-1 to TRBJ2-7; 7 positions agree with TRBD2. Germline trimming cut 1 base from V and 0 bases from J; bases unmatched to any gene: 6. The CDR3 has 16 residues. The germline gives CDR1 MNHNS, CDR2 SASEGT.

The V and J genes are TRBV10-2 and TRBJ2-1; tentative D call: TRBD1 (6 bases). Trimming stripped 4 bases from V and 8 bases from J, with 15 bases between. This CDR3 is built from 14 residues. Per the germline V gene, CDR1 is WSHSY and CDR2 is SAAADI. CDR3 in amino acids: CASSGVGARDEQFF. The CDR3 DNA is TGCGCCAGCAGTGGTGTGGGGGCCCGGGATGAGCAGTTCTTC.

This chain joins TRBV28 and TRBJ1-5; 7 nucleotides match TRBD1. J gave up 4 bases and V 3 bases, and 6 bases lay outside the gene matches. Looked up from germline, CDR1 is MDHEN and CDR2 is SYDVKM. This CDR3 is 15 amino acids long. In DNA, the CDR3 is TGTGCCAGCAGTTTGGCTGGACAGGAAAATCAGCCCCAGCATTTT. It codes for CASSLAGQENQPQHF.

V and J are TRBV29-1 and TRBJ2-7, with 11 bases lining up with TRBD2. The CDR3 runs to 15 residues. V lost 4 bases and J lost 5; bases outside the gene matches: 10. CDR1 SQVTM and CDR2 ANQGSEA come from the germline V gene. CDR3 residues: CSVVDIAGGGNEQYF. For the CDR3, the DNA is TGCAGCGTTGTTGATATAGCGGGAGGGGGGAACGAGCAGTACTTC.

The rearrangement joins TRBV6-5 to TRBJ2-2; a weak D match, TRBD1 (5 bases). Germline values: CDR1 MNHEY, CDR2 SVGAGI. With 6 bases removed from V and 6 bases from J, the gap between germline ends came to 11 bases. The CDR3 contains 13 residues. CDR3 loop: CASRIGVPGELFF. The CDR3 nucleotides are TGTGCCAGCAGAATAGGGGTTCCCGGGGAGCTGTTTTTT.

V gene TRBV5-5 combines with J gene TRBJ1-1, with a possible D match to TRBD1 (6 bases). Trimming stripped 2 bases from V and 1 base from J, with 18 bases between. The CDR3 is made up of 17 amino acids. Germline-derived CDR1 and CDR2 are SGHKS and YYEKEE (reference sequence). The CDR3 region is CASSFFRDTLKNTEAFF. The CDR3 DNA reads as TGTGCCAGCAGCTTTTTCCGGGACACCCTAAAGAACACTGAAGCTTTCTTT.

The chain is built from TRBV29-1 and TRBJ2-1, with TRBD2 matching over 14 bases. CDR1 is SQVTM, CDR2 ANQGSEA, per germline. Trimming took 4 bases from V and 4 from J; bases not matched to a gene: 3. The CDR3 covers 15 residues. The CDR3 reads CSVGTSGGRYNEQFF. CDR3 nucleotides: TGCAGCGTTGGGACTAGCGGGGGGAGGTACAATGAGCAGTTCTTC.

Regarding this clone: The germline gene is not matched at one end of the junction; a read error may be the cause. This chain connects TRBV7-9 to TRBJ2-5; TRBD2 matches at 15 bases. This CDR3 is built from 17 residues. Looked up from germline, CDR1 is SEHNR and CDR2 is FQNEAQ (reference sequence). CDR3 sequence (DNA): TGTTCCAGCAGCTCCGGACTAGCGGGGGGGGAGATGGAGACCCAGTACTTC. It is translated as CSSSSGLAGGEMETQYF.

The CDR3 region is CASSQEERGYTF. CDR3 nucleotides: TGTGCCAGCAGTCAGGAGGAGCGAGGCTACACCTTC. The chain joins TRBV28 to TRBJ1-2; D gene ambiguous. Looked up from germline, CDR1 is MDHEN and CDR2 is SYDVKM. The CDR3 contains 12 residues. Trimming shortened V by 5 bases and J by 8 bases, and 12 bases separated the two germline ends.